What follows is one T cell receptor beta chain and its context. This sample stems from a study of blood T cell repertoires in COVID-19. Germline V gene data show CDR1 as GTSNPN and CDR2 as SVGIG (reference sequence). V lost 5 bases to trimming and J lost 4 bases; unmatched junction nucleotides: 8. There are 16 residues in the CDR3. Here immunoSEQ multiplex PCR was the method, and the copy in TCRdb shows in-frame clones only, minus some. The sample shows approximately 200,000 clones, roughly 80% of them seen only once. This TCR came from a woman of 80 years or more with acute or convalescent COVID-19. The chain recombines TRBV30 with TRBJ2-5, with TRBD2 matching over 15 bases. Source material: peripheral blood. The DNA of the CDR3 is TGTGCCTGGGGTGGACTAGCGGGAGGGAGGTCAGAGACCCAGTACTTC. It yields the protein CAWGGLAGGRSETQYF.